The rows below give T cell receptor beta chains drawn from one sample of a study of control samples from healthy donors and cancer patients. Some clones are missing from TCRdb's copy, which holds only in-frame ones; the method was immunoSEQ multiplex PCR. The sample contains tens of thousands of clones, about nine tenths of which appear only once. Sequencing used PBMCs. The receptor set was obtained from a woman aged 45-65 years with colorectal cancer. CDR3s include the opening cysteine and the closing phenylalanine or tryptophan. The D gene is left open where the match is weak. Some rows mark clone size as missing; the rest say once, few, many or name a class of expanded clone.

>-|TRBV3-1/TRBV3-2|TRBJ1-6|-
CASSQTGLNSPLHF
TGTGCCAGCAGCCAGACAGGCCTTAATTCACCCCTCCACTTT
>TRBD2|TRBV24-1|TRBJ2-3|few
CATSDSRLAGVHDTQYF
TGTGCCACCAGTGATTCTCGACTAGCGGGGGTACACGATACGCAGTATTTT
>TRBD1|TRBV28|TRBJ1-2|-
CASISDRVEGYTF
TGTGCCAGCATCTCGGACAGGGTCGAAGGCTACACCTTC
>-|TRBV5-1|TRBJ2-5|-
CASSLAGGAGTQYF
TGCGCCAGCAGCTTGGCCGGGGGCGCGGGAACCCAGTACTTC
>TRBD1|TRBV3-1/TRBV3-2|TRBJ2-3|-
CASSQPGTVSTDTQYF
TGTGCCAGCAGCCAACCAGGGACAGTGAGCACAGATACGCAGTATTTT
>-|TRBV30|TRBJ1-1|few
CAWSAPNTEAFF
TGTGCCTGGAGTGCCCCGAACACTGAAGCTTTCTTT
>TRBD1|TRBV5-1|TRBJ2-1|-
CASSTSGQIKYEQFF
TGCGCCAGCAGCACCTCGGGACAGATTAAATATGAGCAGTTCTTC
>TRBD1|TRBV3-1/TRBV3-2|TRBJ1-5|-
CASSMTGDQPQHF
TGTGCCAGCAGTATGACAGGGGATCAGCCCCAGCATTTT
>TRBD1|TRBV9|TRBJ2-3|once
CASSVESGGSTDTQYF
TGTGCCAGCAGCGTAGAGTCAGGGGGAAGCACAGATACGCAGTATTTT
>-|TRBV27|TRBJ1-3|-
CASSFGPPIGNTIYF
TGTGCCAGCAGTTTTGGGCCTCCGATTGGAAACACCATATATTTT
>-|TRBV2|TRBJ1-2|once
CASSRPGHTNYGYTF
TGTGCCAGCAGCCGACCGGGCCATACGAACTATGGCTACACCTTC
>TRBD2|TRBV24-1|TRBJ2-5|-
CATSDPTSGGPGLQETQYF
TGTGCCACCAGTGATCCGACTAGCGGGGGGCCCGGTTTGCAAGAGACCCAGTACTTC
>TRBD2|TRBV7-8|TRBJ2-5|-
CASSLVGGGGALQTQYF
TGTGCCAGCAGCTTAGTGGGTGGCGGGGGGGCCCTACAGACCCAGTACTTC
>TRBD1|TRBV6-5|TRBJ2-1|-
CASSYGGQGEIGEQFF
TGTGCCAGCAGTTACGGGGGACAGGGGGAAATCGGTGAGCAGTTCTTC
>-|TRBV6-5|TRBJ1-5|-
CASSRPNQPQHF
TGTGCCAGCAGTCGCCCCAATCAGCCCCAGCATTTT
>-|TRBV18|TRBJ2-1|-
CASSPLGDGEQFF
TGTGCCAGCTCACCATTAGGGGATGGTGAGCAGTTCTTC
>TRBD2|TRBV7-2|TRBJ2-5|-
CASSLVASGGAGQETQYF
TGTGCCAGCAGCTTAGTGGCTAGCGGGGGGGCCGGCCAAGAGACCCAGTACTTC
>TRBD2|TRBV2|TRBJ2-3|-
CASRGVAGGTDTQYF
TGTGCCAGCAGGGGTGTAGCGGGGGGCACAGATACGCAGTATTTT
>TRBD1|TRBV4-1|TRBJ1-2|-
CASSYPTGSENGYTF
TGCGCCAGCAGCTATCCGACAGGGAGTGAAAATGGCTACACCTTC
>-|TRBV24-1|TRBJ1-4|-
CATSDLPRAGGRFF
TGTGCCACCAGTGATTTGCCACGGGCAGGCGGACGGTTTTTT
>-|TRBV7-8|TRBJ1-4|-
CASSLNYNREVLLFF
TGTGCCAGCAGCCTGAACTACAACAGGGAGGTTTTGCTGTTTTTT
>TRBD1|TRBV28|TRBJ1-1|-
CASQPSGTGRTEAFF
TGTGCCAGCCAACCCTCCGGGACAGGGAGGACTGAAGCTTTCTTT
>-|TRBV12-3/TRBV12-4|TRBJ1-2|-
CASSFSIDGYTF
TGTGCCAGCAGTTTTTCCATAGATGGCTACACCTTC
>-|TRBV6-2/TRBV6-3|TRBJ2-2|-
CASSSNTGELFF
TGTGCCAGCAGTTCCAACACCGGGGAGCTGTTTTTT
>-|TRBV6-2/TRBV6-3|TRBJ1-5|-
CASTPLYSNQPQHF
TGTGCCAGCACCCCCCTATATAGCAATCAGCCCCAGCATTTT
>-|TRBV29-1|TRBJ1-1|-
CSVQLKQGEENTEAFF
TGCAGCGTTCAATTAAAACAGGGAGAGGAGAACACTGAAGCTTTCTTT
>TRBD1|TRBV4-1|TRBJ1-2|-
CASSQLQGAYYGYTF
TGCGCCAGCAGCCAATTACAGGGGGCCTACTATGGCTACACCTTC
>-|TRBV27|TRBJ2-5|-
CASSQTRGRETQYF
TGTGCCAGCTCCCAGACGCGGGGGCGGGAGACCCAGTACTTC
>-|TRBV3-1/TRBV3-2|TRBJ1-2|once
CASSHKYFTGEGYTF
TGTGCCAGCAGCCACAAATACTTTACGGGAGAGGGCTACACCTTC
>-|TRBV3-1/TRBV3-2|TRBJ1-1|-
CASSQYIGTEAFF
TGTGCCAGCAGCCAATATATCGGGACAGAAGCTTTCTTT
>TRBD2|TRBV3-1/TRBV3-2|TRBJ2-1|once
CASSQGRGALGEQFF
TGTGCCAGCAGCCAAGGGCGGGGGGCCCTAGGGGAGCAGTTCTTC
>-|TRBV4-2|TRBJ1-1|few
CASSQVDRNTEAFF
TGTGCCAGCAGCCAAGTAGACAGGAACACTGAAGCTTTCTTT
>-|TRBV12-2|TRBJ2-5|-
CASRSPRDRGETQYF
TGTGCAAGTCGCTCCCCCCGGGACAGGGGCGAGACCCAGTACTTC
>TRBD1|TRBV27|TRBJ1-2|-
CASSLSQGASFYGYTF
TGTGCCAGCAGTTTATCCCAGGGGGCCTCTTTTTATGGCTACACCTTC
>TRBD2|TRBV6-2/TRBV6-3|TRBJ2-5|-
CASSYPGGGPQETQYF
TGTGCCAGCAGTTACCCGGGCGGGGGGCCTCAAGAGACCCAGTACTTC